One sample yielded the 10 T cell receptor beta chains listed below, sequenced in a study of T cells in Graves' hyperthyroidism and ophthalmopathy. From RNA transcripts, TCR beta CDR3 regions were amplified. When the TCR CDR3 underwent first-round RT-PCR, the HTBI primer set was used. TCRdb re-analysed the multiplex PCR reads in MiXCR, keeping a single row per CDR3 protein. The sample includes nearly 600,000 distinct CDR3 sequences, approximately 14% of them seen just once. The sequenced material came from blood. These receptor sequences come from a woman aged 25-40 years with Graves' hyperthyroidism that later progressed to Graves' ophthalmopathy.

V and J are TRBV6-5 and TRBJ1-5, with D tentatively TRBD1 (5 bases). CDR3 length: 16 amino acids. V shed 2 bases and J shed 7 bases, with 18 bases lying between them. The germline CDR1 and CDR2 sequences are MNHEY and SVGAGI. The CDR3 DNA is TGTGCCAGCAGTTACCCAAGAGGGGACGGTGGACAGCCCCAGCATTTT. Translating gives CASSYPRGDGGQPQHF.

As regards this clonotype: A much more abundant neighbour one base away suggests this may be a read error. This chain joins TRBV5-1 and TRBJ2-3; TRBD1 is a possible D gene (5 bases). The better agreement between TRBJ1-5 and the DNA end casts doubt on the J call. CDR1 SGHRS and CDR2 YFSETQ come from the germline V gene. The CDR3 runs 15 residues. As DNA, the CDR3 is TGCGCCAGCAGCCCGCACAGGTATTCTGTATATACGCAGCATTTT. This gives the protein CASSPHRYSVYTQHF.

This clonotype was picked up many times. The chain recombines TRBV29-1 with TRBJ2-7; 7 nucleotides match TRBD1. The trim removed 4 bases at V and 0 bases at J, leaving 3 bases unmatched. Germline V gene lookup returns CDR1 SQVTM and CDR2 ANQGSEA. The CDR3 length is 13 residues. CDR3 protein: CSVAGQISYEQYF. CDR3 in DNA: TGCAGCGTTGCGGGACAGATCTCCTACGAGCAGTACTTC.

This clonotype was picked up many times. The J gene is TRBJ2-7, the V gene TRBV6-2 or TRBV6-3; D unclear. The CDR3 covers 13 residues. The V gene lost 7 bases and the J gene lost 7 bases, with 17 bases spanning the gap. The germline V gene encodes CDR1 MNHEY and CDR2 SVGEGT. This CDR3 is CASTTSPPGEQYF. CDR3 nucleotide sequence: TGTGCCAGCACCACGAGTCCCCCCGGGGAGCAGTACTTC.

The rearrangement joins TRBV12-3 or TRBV12-4 to TRBJ2-3; 10 nucleotides align to TRBD1. With 4 bases clipped from V and 6 bases from J, the junction kept 7 bases outside the gene matches. The length of the CDR3 is 15 residues. CDR3 sequence reads: CASSSSGQGEDTQYF. The DNA of the CDR3 is TGTGCCAGCAGTTCTTCCGGACAGGGGGAGGATACGCAGTATTTT.

The sample holds many counts of this clonotype. DNA of the CDR3: TGTGCCAGCTCACCAAAGAGTAGAGATGACGAGCAGTACTTC. Amino acid sequence: CASSPKSRDDEQYF. J is TRBJ2-7 and V is TRBV18; D unresolved. The V end was cut by 2 bases, the J end by 5 bases, with 13 bases between. Per the germline V gene, CDR1 is KGHSH and CDR2 is LQKENI. The CDR3 spans 14 residues.

The rearrangement uses TRBV3-1 and TRBJ2-2; TRBD2 is a possible D gene (6 bases). Looked up from germline, CDR1 is LGHDT and CDR2 is YNNKEL (reference sequence). Trimming took off 4 bases at V and 6 bases at J, with 12 bases between the two ends. The CDR3 is made up of 14 amino acids. CDR3 coding DNA: TGTGCCAGCAGCCGTAGCGGAGGCCCCGGGGAGCTGTTTTTT. This gives the protein CASSRSGGPGELFF.

This clonotype has at least ten counts. CDR3 DNA sequence: TGCAGCGTTGAAGATAAACCGCGAGTGAAGTACTTC. It codes for CSVEDKPRVKYF. The V and J genes are TRBV29-1 and TRBJ2-7, with D hard to call. CDR3 size: 12 residues. The V gene's germline CDR1 is SQVTM and CDR2 ANQGSEA. The V gene lost 0 bases and the J gene lost 11 bases, with 14 bases spanning the gap.

This clonotype has a count of ten or more. This chain joins TRBV5-1 and TRBJ1-1; TRBD1 is a possible D gene (5 bases). The CDR3 has 14 residues. The V gene's germline CDR1 is SGHRS and CDR2 YFSETQ. V was cut by 1 base and J by 1 base, with 8 bases left in between. The CDR3, as DNA: TGCGCCAGCAGCTTGAATGACAGGAACACTGAAGCTTTCTTT. It specifies CASSLNDRNTEAFF. The whole variable domain, remainder taken from reference TRBV5-1 and TRBJ1-1, is KAGVTQTPRYLIKTRGQQVTLSCSPISGHRSVSWYQQTPGQGLQFLFEYFSETQRNKGNFPGRFSGRQFSNSRSEMNVSTLELGDSALYLCASSLNDRNTEAFFGQGTRLTVV.

Of note for this clonotype: One base away lies a much larger clone, so this may be a sequencing read error. The V call is TRBV24-1, the J call TRBJ2-1; 10 bases line up with TRBD1. Germline V CDR1 and CDR2: KGHDR, SFDVKD. This CDR3 is 17 amino acids long. J was trimmed by 11 bases and V by 0 bases; bases with no gene match: 12. CDR3 DNA: TGTGCCACCAGTGATTTGAAGGGACAGGGGACCCCAATTAAGCAGTTCTTC. Protein sequence: CATSDLKGQGTPIKQFF.